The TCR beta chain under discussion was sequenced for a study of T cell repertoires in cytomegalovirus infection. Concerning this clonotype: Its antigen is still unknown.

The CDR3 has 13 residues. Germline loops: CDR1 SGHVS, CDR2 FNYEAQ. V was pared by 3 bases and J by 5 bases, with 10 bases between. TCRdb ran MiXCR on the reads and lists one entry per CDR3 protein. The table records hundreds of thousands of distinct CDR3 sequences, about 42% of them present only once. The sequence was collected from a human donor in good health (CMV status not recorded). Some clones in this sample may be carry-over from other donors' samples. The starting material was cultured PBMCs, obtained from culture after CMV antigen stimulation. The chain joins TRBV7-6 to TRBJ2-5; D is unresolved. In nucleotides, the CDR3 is TGTGCCAGCAGCTTTATACAGCCCGAGACCCAGTACTTC. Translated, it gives CASSFIQPETQYF.